This passage covers 16 T cell receptor beta chains from one sample sequenced in a study of cytomegalovirus exposure and HLA in healthy donors. Both 60 Vbeta primers and 13 Jbeta primers went into the PCR. Sequencing used immunoSEQ multiplex PCR; TCRdb keeps in-frame clones, though not all of them. The table lists 200,000 to 250,000 clones, about 85% of them singletons, with around 1.2% in the top ten. Sequences were obtained from PBMCs. These receptors were taken from a human donor in good health.

This clone is a singleton in its sample. CDR3 DNA sequence: TGTGCCAGCAGCGTAAACCAGGGGGTATTCGCCGGGGAGCTGTTTTTT. Encoded protein: CASSVNQGVFAGELFF. The rearrangement uses TRBV7-3 and TRBJ2-2, with 7 bases lining up with TRBD1. V shed 5 bases, J shed 6 bases, and the junction held 12 bases outside the gene matches. The CDR3 consists of 16 residues. In germline, CDR1 is SGHTA, CDR2 FQGTGA.

The genes are TRBV7-9 and TRBJ2-1; D gene unclear. The germline V gene has CDR1 SEHNR and CDR2 FQNEAQ (reference sequence). The CDR3 sequence is 14 residues long. Trimming took off 8 bases at V and 0 bases at J, with 11 bases between the two ends. The CDR3 nucleotides are TGTGCCAGCCCTACGTATAGCTCCTACAATGAGCAGTTCTTC. Its translation is CASPTYSSYNEQFF.

Concerning this clone itself: A junction boundary mismatches the germline segment, possibly from a read error. The chain is built from TRBV7-9 and TRBJ2-1; TRBD2 matches at 10 bases. The CDR3 has 16 residues. Germline CDR1 reads SEHNR; CDR2 reads FQNEAQ (reference sequence). The CDR3 protein is CSSSSRASGSFYEQFF. DNA of the CDR3: TGTTCCAGCAGCTCTCGGGCTAGCGGGAGCTTTTATGAGCAGTTCTTC.

The rearrangement joins TRBV7-9 to TRBJ2-3; TRBD2 is a possible D gene (6 bases). Per the germline V gene, CDR1 is SEHNR and CDR2 is FQNEAQ (reference sequence). This CDR3 has 14 residues. Trimming stripped 6 bases from V and 0 bases from J, with 10 bases between. CDR3 DNA sequence: TGTGCCAGCAGGCGGGACCTAAGCACAGATACGCAGTATTTT. Encoded protein: CASRRDLSTDTQYF.

The chain couples TRBV28 to TRBJ2-7; D possibly corresponds to TRBD2 (5 bases). The CDR3 runs 11 residues. Germline assignment: CDR1 MDHEN and CDR2 SYDVKM. Trimming pared 5 bases from V and 6 bases from J, leaving 8 bases between. CDR3 sequence reads: CASSISAEQYF. The CDR3 nucleotides read TGTGCCAGCAGTATTAGCGCCGAGCAGTACTTC.

This clone was observed a single time. The chain combines TRBV9 with TRBJ2-3; TRBD2 agrees at 13 bases. CDR3 length: 19 amino acids. Germline trimming cut 0 bases from V and 2 bases from J; bases unmatched to any gene: 9. In germline, CDR1 is SGDLS, CDR2 YYNGEE. Here the CDR3 DNA reads TGTGCCAGCAGCGTAGGTTTGGGGACTAGCGGGGCCCCCACAGATACGCAGTATTTT. Protein: CASSVGLGTSGAPTDTQYF.

The rearrangement uses TRBV6-5 and TRBJ1-1, with TRBD1 matching 8 bases. J gave up 2 bases and V 4 bases, and 3 bases lay outside the gene matches. There are 14 residues in the CDR3. Germline CDR1 and CDR2: MNHEY and SVGAGI. The DNA of the CDR3 is TGTGCCAGCAGTTTCGGGACAGGAAACACTGAAGCTTTCTTT. Its protein product is CASSFGTGNTEAFF.

The V gene is TRBV5-1, the J gene TRBJ2-7; 7 nucleotides match TRBD1. V lost 1 base to trimming and J lost 3 bases; unmatched junction nucleotides: 7. The CDR3 has 15 amino acids. Germline CDR1 and CDR2: SGHRS and YFSETQ. The CDR3 protein is CASSLPSQGSYEQYF. CDR3 DNA sequence: TGCGCCAGCAGCTTGCCCTCACAGGGGAGCTACGAGCAGTACTTC.

The chain employs TRBV2 and TRBJ2-7; TRBD1 agrees at 7 bases. Germline V gives CDR1 SNHLY, CDR2 FYNNEI. Trimming cost V 7 bases and J 0 bases; bases outside gene matches: 9. The CDR3 runs to 15 residues. CDR3 residues: CASKAGTAISYEQYF. The CDR3 region has the DNA TGTGCCAGCAAGGCCGGGACAGCCATCTCCTACGAGCAGTACTTC.

The V call is TRBV5-1, the J call TRBJ2-7, with D perhaps matching TRBD1 (5 bases). The germline CDR1 and CDR2 sequences are SGHRS and YFSETQ. V was pared by 6 bases and J by 0 bases, with 19 bases between. This CDR3 is 16 amino acids long. The CDR3 DNA sequence: TGCGCCAGCACCAACGTTCCGACAGCAAGCTCCTACGAGCAGTACTTC. Translation gives CASTNVPTASSYEQYF.

V gene TRBV11-2 combines with J gene TRBJ2-1, with a tentative D call TRBD1 (6 bases). The CDR3 totals 16 residues. CDR1 is SGHAT, CDR2 FQNNGV, per germline. V was clipped by 1 base and J by 12 bases, with 22 bases between them. CDR3 sequence: CASSLVGGRIAGGQFF. CDR3 DNA: TGTGCCAGCAGCTTAGTAGGGGGAAGAATAGCTGGTGGGCAGTTCTTC.

This chain uses TRBV19 with TRBJ2-1; D possibly corresponds to TRBD1 (6 bases). Between the trimmed V and J ends, which lost 1 base and 8 bases, there was a span of 15 bases. The CDR3 contains 15 residues. The V gene's germline CDR1 is LNHDA and CDR2 SQIVND (reference sequence). The CDR3 DNA follows: TGTGCCAGTAGTATAGGGGGGAACAGGGTCCATGAGCAGTTCTTC. Amino acids: CASSIGGNRVHEQFF.

This CDR3 is CASSPGTSGAGGQFF. The CDR3 DNA sequence: TGCGCCAGCAGCCCAGGGACTAGCGGGGCCGGGGGGCAGTTCTTC. V and J are TRBV5-1 and TRBJ2-1, with 13 positions matching TRBD2. The CDR3 loop spans 15 amino acids. From germline, CDR1 is SGHRS and CDR2 YFSETQ. V was pared by 4 bases and J by 12 bases, with 10 bases of the junction left unmatched.

This clone was counted once. J is TRBJ2-1 and V is TRBV7-2, with 9 bases fitting TRBD2. The CDR3 totals 14 residues. Germline CDR1 and CDR2: SGHTA and FQGNSA. V lost 5 bases and J lost 6; bases outside the gene matches: 5. The CDR3 protein is CASSRTSAGNEQFF. CDR3 nucleotides: TGTGCCAGCAGCCGGACTAGCGCCGGCAATGAGCAGTTCTTC. Filled out from reference TRBV7-2 and TRBJ2-1, the complete variable domain reads GAGVSQSPSNKVTEKGKDVELRCDPISGHTALYWYRQSLGQGLEFLIYFQGNSAPDKSGLPSDRFSAERTGGSVSTLTIQRTQQEDSAVYLCASSRTSAGNEQFFGPGTRLTVL.

This clone was observed once. The rearrangement joins TRBV28 to TRBJ2-1; TRBD1 aligns across 7 bases. CDR1 is MDHEN, CDR2 SYDVKM, per germline. The CDR3 length is 18 residues. J gave up 0 bases and V 5 bases, and 13 bases lay outside the gene matches. CDR3 region: CASSPRQGVRDSYNEQFF. The CDR3 DNA reads as TGTGCCAGCAGTCCCCGACAGGGTGTGCGTGACTCCTACAATGAGCAGTTCTTC.

This chain uses TRBV5-1 with TRBJ1-1; D unclear. The ends were cut back, 4 bases at V and 0 bases at J, with 7 bases in the middle. The CDR3 has 13 amino acids. The germline V gene has CDR1 SGHRS and CDR2 YFSETQ. CDR3: CASSASVNTEAFF. For the CDR3, the DNA is TGCGCCAGCAGCGCATCAGTGAACACTGAAGCTTTCTTT.